This TCR beta chain was identified in a study of blood T cell repertoires in COVID-19 (dated by TCRdb to 2018 to 2020). Turning to the overall study: Samples from collaborators originated in the United States, Italy and Spain and spanned both the acute and convalescent phases of COVID-19. The material from the prospective study consisted of cDNA or gDNA derived from T cells, B-cell-depleted T cells, or PBMCs. Subjects who had been exposed to COVID-19, were actively infected with it, or had recovered from it provided the deeply sampled blood TCRbeta repertoires that made up the dataset. A freely available public database, intended as a resource for researchers studying the immune response to SARS-CoV-2, is where the repertoires were released. The samples were drawn from the first 160 participants of the ongoing ImmuneRACE study and from over a thousand subjects provided by 6 global collaborators. Sample metadata almost always included a de-identified subject ID, COVID-19 status, age in years and sex. Where available, HLA class I and class II types were taken from metadata supplied by the sample provider and were not determined by assay-based typing.

The immunoSEQ Assay, a bias-controlled multiplex PCR, was used to amplify TCRbeta CDR3 regions from genomic DNA. Regarding the original processing steps: Within the assay, amplification of reference gene primers was used to estimate how many nucleated cells each sample contained. Sequence reads were collapsed and filtered to measure the absolute abundance of every unique TCRbeta CDR3 rearrangement. For each sample, productive Simpson clonality was calculated as the square root of Simpson's diversity index over productive rearrangements. Entries here come from immuneACCESS through TCRdb and include only in-frame sequences with V and J called. Some clones fail to appear in such tables; in the studies checked, an unresolved V gene covers under half of the shortfall, and the cause of the remainder is unknown. V, J and clone size derive from that table, while D and trimming were established from the DNA sequence. Counted in this sample were around 150,000 clones; around 80% of them appeared once. Of the sample, 3% to 3.5% is held by the ten largest clones.

Participants in the prospective study were enrolled through a virtual design, were aged roughly 18 to 90 years, and lived in 24 United States geographic areas. In the prospective study, participants were assigned to cohorts based on the clinical history participants reported in a screening survey and a study questionnaire. Recovered participants in ImmuneRACE Cohort 3 were defined as having two consecutive negative NP/OP PCR tests, clearance from a healthcare professional, or resolution of symptoms. In the prospective study, mobile phlebotomists collected whole blood, serum and a nasopharyngeal or oropharyngeal swab from each participant. Additional blood draws and questionnaires over an approximately two-month period could optionally be provided by prospective study participants. Before DNA extraction, prospective study blood samples were shipped either frozen or at room temperature. As encoded in the germline V gene (reference sequence), CDR1 is DFQATT while CDR2 is SNEGSKA. Compared with germline, V lacks 3 bases and J lacks 6 bases; bases without a gene match: 11. The CDR3 goes from the cysteine to the phenylalanine over 15 residues. Only the CDR3 portion is preserved as DNA: 45 bases, with reading frame beginning at the first base.

As concerns this clone: The antigen this receptor binds is unknown. Base qualities are missing; no much larger clone stands one base away.

Results and caveats for the whole study, not just this receptor: The amount of clinical and demographic metadata varied by source and participant and was provided uncurated.

The rearrangement combines TRBV20-1 with TRBJ2-1, with 7 junctional bases fitting TRBD1. Sequencing used PBMCs or T cells enriched from blood (not recorded which). This TCR was recovered from a woman aged 60-70 years who had recovered from COVID-19. The nucleotides read TGCAGTGCTAGTAAGGGCAGGGGGTTTATCAATGAGCAGTTCTTC. Translated, this is CSASKGRGFINEQFF.